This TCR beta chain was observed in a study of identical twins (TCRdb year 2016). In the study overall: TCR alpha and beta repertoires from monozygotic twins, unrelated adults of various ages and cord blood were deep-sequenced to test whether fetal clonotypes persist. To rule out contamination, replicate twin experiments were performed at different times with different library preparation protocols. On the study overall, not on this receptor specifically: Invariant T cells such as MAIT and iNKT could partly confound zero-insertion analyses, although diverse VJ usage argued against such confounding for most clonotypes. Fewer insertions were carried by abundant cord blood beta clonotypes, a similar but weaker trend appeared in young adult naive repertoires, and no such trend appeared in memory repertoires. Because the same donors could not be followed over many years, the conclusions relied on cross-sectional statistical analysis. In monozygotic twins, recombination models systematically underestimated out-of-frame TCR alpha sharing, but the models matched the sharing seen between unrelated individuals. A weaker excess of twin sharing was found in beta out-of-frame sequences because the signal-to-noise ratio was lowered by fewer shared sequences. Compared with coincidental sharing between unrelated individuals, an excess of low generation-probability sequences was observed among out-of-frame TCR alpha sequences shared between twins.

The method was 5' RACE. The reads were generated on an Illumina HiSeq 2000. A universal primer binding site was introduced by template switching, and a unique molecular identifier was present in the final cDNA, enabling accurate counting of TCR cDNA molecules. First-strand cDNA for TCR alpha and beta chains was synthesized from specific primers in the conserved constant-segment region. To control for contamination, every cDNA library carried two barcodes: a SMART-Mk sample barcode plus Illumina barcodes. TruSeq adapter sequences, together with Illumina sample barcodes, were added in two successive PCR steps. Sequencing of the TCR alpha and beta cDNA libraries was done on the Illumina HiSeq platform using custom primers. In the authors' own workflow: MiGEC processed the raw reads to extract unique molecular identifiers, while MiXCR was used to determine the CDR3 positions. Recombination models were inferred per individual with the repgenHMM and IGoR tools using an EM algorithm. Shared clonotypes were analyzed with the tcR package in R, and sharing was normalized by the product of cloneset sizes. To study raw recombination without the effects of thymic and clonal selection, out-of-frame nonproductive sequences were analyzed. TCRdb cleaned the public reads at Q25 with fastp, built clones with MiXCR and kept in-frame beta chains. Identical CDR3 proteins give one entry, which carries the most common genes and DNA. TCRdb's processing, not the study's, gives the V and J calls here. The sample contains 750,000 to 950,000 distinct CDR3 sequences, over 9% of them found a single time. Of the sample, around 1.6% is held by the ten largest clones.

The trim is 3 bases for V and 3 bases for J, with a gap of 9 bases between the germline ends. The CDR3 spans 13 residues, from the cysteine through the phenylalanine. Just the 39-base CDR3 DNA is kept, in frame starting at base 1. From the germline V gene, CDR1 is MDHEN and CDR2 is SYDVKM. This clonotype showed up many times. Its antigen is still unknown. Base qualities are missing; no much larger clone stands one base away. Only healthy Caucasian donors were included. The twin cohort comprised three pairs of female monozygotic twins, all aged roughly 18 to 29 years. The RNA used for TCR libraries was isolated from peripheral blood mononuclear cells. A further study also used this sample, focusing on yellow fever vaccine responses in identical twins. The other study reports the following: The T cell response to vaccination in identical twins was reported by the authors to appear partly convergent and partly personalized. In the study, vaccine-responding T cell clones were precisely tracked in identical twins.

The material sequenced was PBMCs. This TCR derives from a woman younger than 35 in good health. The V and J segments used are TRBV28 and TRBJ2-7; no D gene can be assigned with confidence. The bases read TGTGCCAGCAGTTTCGTCGGAGACTACGAGCAGTACTTC. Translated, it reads CASSFVGDYEQYF.